These 28 T cell receptor beta chains were sequenced from one sample in a study of chemoradiotherapy in HPV16-positive cancers. The method was immunoSEQ multiplex PCR; TCRdb's version includes in-frame clones alone and lacks a portion of them. The sample lists about 660 clones; roughly 90% were seen once. The specimen comprised tumor tissue, sampled from a patient who underwent chemoradiotherapy. The receptors shown here come from a human donor with HPV-associated anogenital cancer.

The chain carries TRBV5-5 and TRBJ2-7, with 8 bases aligning to TRBD1. The V and J ends lost 0 bases and 4 bases, in that order; junction bases with no gene match: 9. CDR1 and CDR2 (germline): SGHKS, YYEKEE (reference sequence). This CDR3 spans 16 amino acids. The CDR3 bases are TGTGCCAGCAGCTTGGCCTTATGGTGGACAGGGTACGAGCAGTACGTC. It is translated as CASSLALWWTGYEQYV.

V and J are TRBV19 and TRBJ1-2; possible D gene TRBD1, 6 bases. Germline values: CDR1 LNHDA, CDR2 SQIVND (reference sequence). V gave up 2 bases and J gave up 6 bases, with 13 bases separating them. The CDR3 is 14 amino acids. In DNA, the CDR3 is TGTGCCAGTAGTATAAGGGGGGCAATCGATGGCTACACCTTC. Its translation: CASSIRGAIDGYTF.

The gene calls are TRBV27 and TRBJ2-2, with D unclear. The V end was cut by 5 bases, the J end by 4 bases, with 8 bases between. CDR1 is MNHEY and CDR2 is SMNVEV in the germline V gene (reference sequence). The CDR3 is made up of 13 amino acids. The CDR3 spells CASSHSGTGELFF. CDR3 bases: TGTGCCAGCAGTCATTCGGGCACCGGGGAGCTGTTTTTT.

V is TRBV11-1 and J is TRBJ2-2; TRBD2 agrees at 8 bases. The CDR3 is 16 amino acids. V gave up 5 bases and J gave up 6 bases; unmatched junction bases: 11. The germline V gene has CDR1 SGHAT and CDR2 FQDESV (reference sequence). CDR3 sequence (DNA): TGTGCCAGCAGCCCTGCCGAAAGCGGGGGTGCCGGGGAGCTGTTTTTT. It is translated as CASSPAESGGAGELFF.

The chain combines TRBV30 with TRBJ1-1, with a tentative D call TRBD1 (6 bases). Trimming removed 2 bases at V and 4 bases at J, with 14 bases between. This CDR3 is 14 amino acids long. The germline V gene has CDR1 GTSNPN and CDR2 SVGIG (reference sequence). The CDR3 is CAWSRRQARTEAFF. As DNA, the CDR3 is TGTGCCTGGAGTAGACGACAGGCTCGCACTGAAGCTTTCTTT.

The rearrangement joins TRBV14 to TRBJ1-2; tentatively, D is TRBD1 (6 bases). Germline V lookup: CDR1 SGHDN, CDR2 FVKESK. The CDR3 extends over 15 amino acids. The V gene lost 1 base and the J gene lost 7 bases, with 16 bases spanning the gap. CDR3 bases: TGTGCCAGCAGCCAAGTCCACAGGGAAGGCTTTGGCTACACCTTC. This gives the protein CASSQVHREGFGYTF.

V gene TRBV4-1 combines with J gene TRBJ1-1; D unresolved. From germline, CDR1 is MGHRA and CDR2 YSYEKL. The V end lost 0 bases, the J end lost 4 bases, and 9 bases lay between the germline ends. This CDR3 is built from 14 residues. The CDR3 spells CASSQELTLTEAFF. The DNA of the CDR3 is TGCGCCAGCAGCCAAGAGCTCACCCTCACTGAAGCTTTCTTT.

The chain joins TRBV11-2 to TRBJ1-5; D ambiguous. V was clipped by 6 bases and J by 3 bases, with 9 bases between them. This CDR3 spans 13 amino acids. CDR1 and CDR2 (germline): SGHAT, FQNNGV. In nucleotides, the CDR3 is TGTGCCAGCAGTGTACAGCCCAATCAGCCCCAGCATTTT. Protein: CASSVQPNQPQHF.

V usage is TRBV5-1 and J usage is TRBJ1-1; D not certain. V was shortened by 0 bases and J by 5 bases, with 14 bases between the two germline ends. Germline CDR1 SGHRS, CDR2 YFSETQ. This CDR3 region has 15 residues. CDR3 amino acids: CASSLAGVRKTEAFF. The CDR3 nucleotides read TGCGCCAGCAGCTTGGCCGGGGTGAGGAAGACTGAAGCTTTCTTT.

Only one count was recorded for this clone. The rearrangement joins TRBV7-9 to TRBJ1-2; D gene ambiguous. V was shortened by 0 bases and J by 4 bases, with 9 bases between the two germline ends. CDR1 SEHNR and CDR2 FQNEAQ come from the germline V gene (reference sequence). This CDR3 is built from 14 residues. For the CDR3, the DNA is TGTGCCAGCAGCTTAGCGGGCAGTCCCTATGGCTACACCTTC. This encodes CASSLAGSPYGYTF.

To note about this clone: An end of the junction does not agree with germline; a read error may underlie this. The J gene is TRBJ1-1, the V gene TRBV6-5, with no clear D. CDR3 size: 16 residues. The germline gives CDR1 MNHEY, CDR2 SVGAGI. CDR3: CASSYSAVGANPEAFF. The CDR3 DNA reads as TGTGCCAGCAGTTACTCGGCGGTCGGCGCGAACCCTGAAGCTTTCTTT.

This clone showed up just a few times. This sequence joins TRBV30 and TRBJ2-2; tentatively, D is TRBD1 (6 bases). Germline CDR1 and CDR2: GTSNPN and SVGIG (reference sequence). The CDR3 length is 19 residues. The V end was cut by 0 bases, the J end by 2 bases, with 22 bases between. Here the CDR3 reads CAWSVLWDTETLNTGELFF. CDR3 coding DNA: TGTGCCTGGAGTGTACTTTGGGACACCGAGACCTTAAACACCGGGGAGCTGTTTTTT.

Details on this clone: One end of the junction is discordant with germline, which a read error may explain. The chain links TRBV5-6 to TRBJ1-3, with D tentatively TRBD1 (6 bases). This CDR3 is built from 12 residues. The V gene's germline CDR1 is SGHDT and CDR2 YYEEEE. Written as DNA, the CDR3 is TGTGCCAGCAGCTTGGCCGGGGGACATTCGCTTTTT. This encodes CASSLAGGHSLF.

The gene calls are TRBV6-1 and TRBJ1-3, with 7 nucleotides matching TRBD1. The length of the CDR3 is 15 residues. The trim removed 6 bases at V and 4 bases at J, leaving 9 bases unmatched. CDR1 is MNHNS, CDR2 SASEGT, per germline. The CDR3 DNA reads as TGTGCCAGCAGAAGTAACTCAGGGGGAGGAAACACCATATATTTT. It yields the protein CASRSNSGGGNTIYF.

The chain has TRBV6-1 and TRBJ2-2, with a tentative D call TRBD2 (6 bases). V dropped 3 bases and J dropped 7 bases, with 15 bases sitting between them. This CDR3 has 15 amino acids. CDR1 MNHNS and CDR2 SASEGT come from the germline V gene. CDR3: CASSDWEEKFGELFF. CDR3 nucleotides: TGTGCCAGCAGTGATTGGGAGGAAAAATTCGGGGAGCTGTTTTTT.

The gene calls are TRBV11-3 and TRBJ1-6; D is perhaps TRBD1 (5 bases). Germline values: CDR1 SGHNT, CDR2 YENEEA. V was trimmed by 5 bases and J by 8 bases, leaving 13 bases between them. The CDR3 spans 14 residues. CDR3 coding DNA: TGTGCCAGCAGCGTGGGGGGGGTCGATTCACCCCTCCACTTT. It is translated as CASSVGGVDSPLHF.

This rearrangement joins TRBV11-1 to TRBJ2-3, with D possibly TRBD2 on 5 matching bases. The germline V gene has CDR1 SGHAT and CDR2 FQDESV (reference sequence). V lost 5 bases and J lost 6, with 18 bases in between. The CDR3 consists of 15 residues. CDR3 residues: CASSLPGAGEDTQYF. The CDR3 coding sequence is TGTGCCAGCAGCCTCCCGGGCGCGGGTGAGGATACGCAGTATTTT.

J is TRBJ2-1 and V is TRBV5-1; D may be TRBD1 (6 bases). CDR3 size: 13 residues. The germline CDR1 and CDR2 sequences are SGHRS and YFSETQ. V was trimmed by 4 bases and J by 3 bases, leaving 8 bases between them. The CDR3 loop reads CASSQGIYNEQFF. CDR3 in DNA: TGCGCCAGCAGCCAGGGGATCTACAATGAGCAGTTCTTC.

CDR3 nucleotides: TGCGCCAGCAGCCTGGCGGCGCAGGACGATGAGCAGTTCTTC. Translated: CASSLAAQDDEQFF. The V and J genes are TRBV5-1 and TRBJ2-1; D remains ambiguous. The germline V gene has CDR1 SGHRS and CDR2 YFSETQ. Trimming took off 4 bases at V and 8 bases at J, with 16 bases between the two ends. This CDR3 has 14 residues.

A few counts support this clone. The gene calls are TRBV28 and TRBJ1-5; 7 bases fit TRBD1. V gave up 6 bases and J gave up 1 base; unmatched junction bases: 9. CDR3 size: 16 residues. Germline V lookup: CDR1 MDHEN, CDR2 SYDVKM. The CDR3 nucleotides read TGTGCCAGCAGACTAACAGGGGATTTCAGCAATCAGCCCCAGCATTTT. Translation: CASRLTGDFSNQPQHF.

The rearrangement uses TRBV19 and TRBJ1-1; D may be TRBD1 (6 bases). Germline-derived CDR1 and CDR2 are LNHDA and SQIVND (reference sequence). CDR3 length: 14 amino acids. V gave up 1 base and J gave up 1 base, with 7 bases separating them. DNA for the CDR3: TGTGCCAGTAGTATAGGGGGGGCGAACACTGAAGCTTTCTTT. Its protein product is CASSIGGANTEAFF.

The V gene is TRBV28, the J gene TRBJ1-5; TRBD1 might be the D (5 bases). V was trimmed by 6 bases and J by 7 bases, leaving 16 bases between them. The CDR3 length is 14 residues. Germline-derived CDR1 and CDR2 are MDHEN and SYDVKM. This CDR3 is CASSSQRGRQPQHF. The CDR3 DNA reads as TGTGCCAGCAGCTCTCAGAGGGGCAGACAGCCCCAGCATTTT.

The genes are TRBV7-9 and TRBJ2-5; 12 bases fit TRBD2. Per the germline V gene, CDR1 is SEHNR and CDR2 is FQNEAQ (reference sequence). Trimming took 1 base from V and 0 from J; bases not matched to a gene: 0. The CDR3 runs 16 residues. In DNA, the CDR3 is TGTGCCAGCAGCTTAGGACTAGCGGGGGACCAAGAGACCCAGTACTTC. Translating gives CASSLGLAGDQETQYF.

The gene calls are TRBV7-9 and TRBJ2-5, with D possibly TRBD1 on 5 matching bases. The CDR3 is 14 amino acids. Trimming shortened V by 4 bases and J by 2 bases, and 11 bases separated the two germline ends. Germline V lookup: CDR1 SEHNR, CDR2 FQNEAQ (reference sequence). The CDR3 here is CASSWGFRQETQYF. The CDR3 DNA sequence: TGTGCCAGCAGCTGGGGCTTTAGGCAAGAGACCCAGTACTTC.

The CDR3 nucleotides are TGTGCCAGCACCGTAGGGAGACATCCGAACACTGAAGCTTTCTTT. It specifies CASTVGRHPNTEAFF. This sequence joins TRBV4-2 and TRBJ1-1; D uncertain. The length of the CDR3 is 15 residues. The V end lost 7 bases, the J end lost 1 base, and 16 bases lay between the germline ends. The V gene's germline CDR1 is LGHNA and CDR2 YNFKEQ.

The chain is built from TRBV29-1 and TRBJ1-2; D might be TRBD1 (5 bases). The germline V and J ends were trimmed by 3 bases and 2 bases, with 10 bases remaining between them. Germline V gene data show CDR1 as SQVTM and CDR2 as ANQGSEA. This CDR3 contains 13 residues. The CDR3 DNA reads as TGCAGCGTTGAGGGACTCAGAAACTATGGCTACACCTTC. Amino acids: CSVEGLRNYGYTF.

This clone was detected once. This chain connects TRBV30 to TRBJ2-2; D is ambiguous. Germline CDR1 is GTSNPN and CDR2 is SVGIG (reference sequence). This CDR3 contains 15 residues. V lost 0 bases to trimming and J lost 5 bases, with 13 bases between them. As DNA, the CDR3 is TGTGCCTGGAGTGTCTGGACGGGCAGGACCGGGGAGCTGTTTTTT. This codes for CAWSVWTGRTGELFF.

The chain has TRBV25-1 and TRBJ2-3, with D perhaps TRBD1 (6 bases). The V gene lost 6 bases and the J gene lost 4 bases, with 14 bases spanning the gap. Per the germline V gene, CDR1 is MGHDK and CDR2 is SYGVNS. The CDR3 is 14 residues long. CDR3 nucleotide sequence: TGTGCCAGCAGCGCCCGAGGACAGTCAGATACGCAGTATTTT. Translation: CASSARGQSDTQYF.